Sequencing of this T cell receptor beta chain was carried out in a study of control samples from healthy donors and cancer patients (dated by TCRdb to about 2020). Library generation was performed with the immunoSEQ multiplex PCR assay. TCRdb took over this immuneACCESS table, retaining in-frame rearrangements with V and J assigned. Such tables are incomplete; in checked studies, under half of the missing clones stem from an unresolved V gene, and the remainder is unexplained. This sample is represented by around 92,000 clones; roughly four fifths of them were singletons. Roughly 2% of the sample is in the top ten clones. This clone was found many times. Its target antigen remains unknown. Per-nucleotide qualities are absent, and no much larger clonotype sits a single base away. What was sequenced was blood. The TCR was taken from a man in his sixties in good health.

The CDR3: CASSAEIETQYF. In nucleotide form, the sequence is TGTGCCAGCAGCGCGGAGATAGAGACCCAGTACTTC. Rearrangement joined TRBV7-8 to TRBJ2-5; the D gene lacks a confident call. Spanning cysteine to phenylalanine, the CDR3 consists of 12 amino acids. The sequence is cut down to CDR3 DNA, 36 bases in frame from base 1. The V and J ends are trimmed by 5 bases and 4 bases, leaving 8 bases between them. The germline V gene sets CDR1 to SGHVS and CDR2 to FQNEAQ.